The clone carrying this T cell receptor (beta chain) turned up a few times. Next came a second PCR, run for roughly 6 to 11 cycles, which used a sample-barcoded 5' primer along with a J-beta primer mix. TCRdb re-called the 5' RACE reads through MiXCR, storing one row per CDR3 protein. The sample lists around 1.5 million distinct CDR3 sequences, 42% occurring once. Healthy Russian Caucasian donors spanned ages roughly 6 to 100 years. The sample, approximately 10 milliliters of peripheral blood, was drawn from each donor. The data derive from a study of blood T cells in healthy people across ages. Germline V gives CDR1 SNHLY, CDR2 FYNNEI. The V end was cut by 6 bases, the J end by 10 bases, with 20 bases between. The length of the CDR3 is 14 residues.

Sequenced sample: blood. The chain recombines TRBV2 with TRBJ2-3; a weak D match, TRBD2 (6 bases). The TCR sequence derives from a woman between 18 and 29 years old in good health. In DNA form, the CDR3 reads TGTGCCAGCAGGCCAGGGAGGCAATCATACGCGCAGTATTTT. Protein: CASRPGRQSYAQYF. The entire variable domain, with the rest obtained from reference TRBV2 and TRBJ2-3, is as follows: EPEVTQTPSHQVTQMGQEVILRCVPISNHLYFYWYRQILGQKVEFLVSFYNNEISEKSEIFDDQFSVERPDGSNFTLKIRSTKLEDSAMYFCASRPGRQSYAQYFGPGTRLTVL.